This record looks at one T cell receptor beta chain sequence and its context. The sample comes from a study of cytomegalovirus exposure and HLA in healthy donors. PCR primers comprised 60 Vbeta and 13 Jbeta primers. Sequenced by immunoSEQ multiplex PCR; TCRdb stores in-frame clones only, minus some. The repertoire holds 120,000 to 150,000 clones, with 73% as singletons. Germline CDR1 LGHNT, CDR2 FRNRAP. Trimming took 0 bases from V and 0 from J; bases not matched to a gene: 8. CDR3 length: 17 amino acids. This receptor was taken from a human donor in good health. The specimen sequenced was PBMCs. This rearrangement joins TRBV12-5 to TRBJ2-7; 7 nucleotides align to TRBD2. The CDR3 region is CASGLVHPGLVSYEQYF. In DNA form, the CDR3 reads TGTGCTAGTGGTTTGGTCCACCCTGGACTAGTCTCCTACGAGCAGTACTTC.